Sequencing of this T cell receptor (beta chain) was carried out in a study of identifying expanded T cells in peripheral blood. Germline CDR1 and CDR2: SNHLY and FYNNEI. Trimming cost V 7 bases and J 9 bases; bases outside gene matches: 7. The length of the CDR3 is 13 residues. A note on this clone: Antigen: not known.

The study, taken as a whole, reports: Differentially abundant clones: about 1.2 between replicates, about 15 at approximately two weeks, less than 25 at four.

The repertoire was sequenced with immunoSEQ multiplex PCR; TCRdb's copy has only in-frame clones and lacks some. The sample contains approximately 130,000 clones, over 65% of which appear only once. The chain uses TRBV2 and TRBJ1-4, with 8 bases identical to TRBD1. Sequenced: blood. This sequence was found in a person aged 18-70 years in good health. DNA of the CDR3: TGTGCCAGCACGACAGGGGAGAAACAAAAACTGTTTTTT. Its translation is CASTTGEKQKLFF.